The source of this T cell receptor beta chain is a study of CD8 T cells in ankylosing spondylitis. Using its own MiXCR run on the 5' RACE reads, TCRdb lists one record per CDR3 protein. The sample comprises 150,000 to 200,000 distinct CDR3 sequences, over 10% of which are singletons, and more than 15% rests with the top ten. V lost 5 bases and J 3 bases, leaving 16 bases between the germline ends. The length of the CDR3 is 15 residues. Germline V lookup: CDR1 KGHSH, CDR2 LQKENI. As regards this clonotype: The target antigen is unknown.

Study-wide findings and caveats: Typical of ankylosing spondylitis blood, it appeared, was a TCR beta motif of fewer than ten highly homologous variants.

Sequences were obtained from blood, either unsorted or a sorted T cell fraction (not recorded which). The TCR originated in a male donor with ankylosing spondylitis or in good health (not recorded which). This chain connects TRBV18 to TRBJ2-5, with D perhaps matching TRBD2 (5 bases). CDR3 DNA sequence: TGTGCCAGCTCAGCGGGCCAGGAAAAAAAAGAGACCCAGTACTTC. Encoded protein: CASSAGQEKKETQYF.